This T cell receptor beta chain is from a study of T cells in Graves' hyperthyroidism and ophthalmopathy. This clonotype was recorded many times. The CDR3 regions of TCR beta were amplified from RNA transcripts. In the first-round RT-PCR of the TCR CDR3, the HTBI primer set was used. TCRdb re-called the multiplex PCR reads with MiXCR, one entry per CDR3 protein. The data show about 560,000 distinct CDR3 sequences, about 43% seen once. The CDR3 consists of 13 residues. V was clipped by 5 bases and J by 2 bases, with 10 bases between them. The J gene is TRBJ2-7, the V gene TRBV12-3 or TRBV12-4; D is unresolved. This clonotype was sampled from a woman under 30 with Graves' hyperthyroidism. The sequencing sample was made of peripheral blood or thyroid tissue (not recorded which). CDR3 residues: CASSPRQAYEQYF. The CDR3 DNA follows: TGTGCCAGCAGTCCGCGACAAGCCTACGAGCAGTACTTC.